This entry lists 14 T cell receptor beta chains sequenced from one sample in a study of blood T cell repertoires in COVID-19. Produced via immunoSEQ multiplex PCR; TCRdb's table is partial and in-frame only. The sample yields about 120,000 clones, 60% to 85% seen once. Material: peripheral blood. The source is a man between 65 and 85 years old with acute or convalescent COVID-19.

The chain carries TRBV2 and TRBJ2-7; tentatively, D is TRBD2 (6 bases). There are 15 residues in the CDR3. Between the trimmed V and J ends, which lost 2 bases and 6 bases, there was a span of 17 bases. The germline V gene encodes CDR1 SNHLY and CDR2 FYNNEI. The CDR3 DNA is TGTGCCAGCAGTGAATTGGGTAGCGGTGCGGGCGAGCAGTACTTC. Translation gives CASSELGSGAGEQYF.

The chain links TRBV7-2 to TRBJ1-2; perhaps TRBD1 as D (6 bases). The CDR3 consists of 15 residues. Trimming pared 5 bases from V and 2 bases from J, leaving 15 bases between. The V gene's germline CDR1 is SGHTA and CDR2 FQGNSA. The CDR3 region is CASSPTTGSNYGYTF. The DNA of the CDR3 is TGTGCCAGCAGCCCTACTACAGGGAGCAACTATGGCTACACCTTC.

This chain links TRBV18 with TRBJ1-5, with 8 positions matching TRBD1. This CDR3 is 15 amino acids long. The germline V gene encodes CDR1 KGHSH and CDR2 LQKENI. After removal of 1 base from V and 7 bases from J, the junction contained 6 bases not matched to a gene. The CDR3 loop reads CASSPLARGQQPQHF. In DNA form, the CDR3 reads TGTGCCAGCTCACCACTCGCCAGGGGGCAACAGCCCCAGCATTTT.

The chain uses TRBV6-1 and TRBJ1-2; D not resolved. The V gene lost 2 bases and the J gene lost 0 bases, with 4 bases spanning the gap. CDR3 length: 13 amino acids. Germline V gives CDR1 MNHNS, CDR2 SASEGT. The CDR3 loop reads CASSEIANYGYTF. The CDR3 DNA is TGTGCCAGCAGTGAAATAGCTAACTATGGCTACACCTTC.

This clone was counted between two and nine times. This chain joins TRBV2 and TRBJ2-3, with 10 bases identical to TRBD2. Germline V gene sequence: CDR1 SNHLY, CDR2 FYNNEI. This CDR3 is 15 amino acids long. The ends lost 4 bases at V and 5 bases at J; junction bases unmatched: 6. The CDR3 DNA sequence: TGTGCCAGCAGTGGGAGCGGGGGGGCCGTAGATACGCAGTATTTT. This sequence encodes CASSGSGGAVDTQYF.

V is TRBV3-1 (or the pseudogene TRBV3-2) and J is TRBJ1-2, with D tentatively TRBD1 (6 bases). V was trimmed by 0 bases and J by 7 bases, leaving 15 bases between them. The CDR3 is 15 amino acids. The germline gives CDR1 LGHDT, CDR2 YNNKEL (reference sequence). The CDR3 DNA follows: TGTGCCAGCAGCCAAGATGCCAGGGGAGGGAGTGGCTACACCTTC. Translating gives CASSQDARGGSGYTF.

V and J are TRBV6-5 and TRBJ2-1; 9 nucleotides match TRBD1. CDR1 is MNHEY and CDR2 is SVGAGI in the germline V gene. V was pared by 5 bases and J by 8 bases, with 10 bases of the junction left unmatched. The CDR3 sequence is 15 residues long. The CDR3 region is CASSPLRDRDHEQFF. The CDR3 DNA is TGTGCCAGCAGTCCTCTGCGGGACAGGGACCATGAGCAGTTCTTC.

The rearrangement uses TRBV24-1 and TRBJ2-5; the match to TRBD1 covers 9 bases. Per germline, CDR1 KGHDR and CDR2 SFDVKD. The ends lost 0 bases at V and 5 bases at J; junction bases unmatched: 3. The CDR3 contains 15 residues. DNA of the CDR3: TGTGCCACCAGTGATTTGACAGGGGGCATCGAGACCCAGTACTTC. It yields the protein CATSDLTGGIETQYF.

The V and J genes are TRBV5-4 and TRBJ2-6; D is perhaps TRBD1 (5 bases). V was pared by 5 bases and J by 3 bases, with 21 bases between. CDR3 length: 18 amino acids. The V gene's germline CDR1 is SGHNT and CDR2 YYREEE (reference sequence). The CDR3 DNA follows: TGTGCCAGCAGTATGGTATCAGGGCTTCGACTTGGGGCCAACGTCCTGACTTTC. This encodes CASSMVSGLRLGANVLTF.

In DNA, the CDR3 is TGTGCCAGCAGCTTAGTGTCATCGGGACTCTCCAGGGCTGGAAACACCATATATTTT. Protein sequence: CASSLVSSGLSRAGNTIYF. This rearrangement joins TRBV13 to TRBJ1-3; D perhaps matches TRBD1 (5 bases). In germline, CDR1 is PRHDT, CDR2 FYEKMQ (reference sequence). The CDR3 contains 19 residues. The V end lost 1 base, the J end lost 2 bases, and 21 bases lay between the germline ends. The full variable domain, completed using reference TRBV13 and TRBJ1-3, is AAGVIQSPRHLIKEKRETATLKCYPIPRHDTVYWYQQGPGQDPQFLISFYEKMQSDKGSIPDRFSAQQFSDYHSELNMSSLELGDSALYFCASSLVSSGLSRAGNTIYFGEGSWLTVV.

J is TRBJ1-2 and V is TRBV9; D unclear. Trimming took off 3 bases at V and 3 bases at J, with 9 bases between the two ends. Germline V CDR1 and CDR2: SGDLS, YYNGEE. This CDR3 is built from 13 residues. CDR3 nucleotides: TGTGCCAGCAGCGGGTCCGGGGACTATGGCTACACCTTC. Its translation: CASSGSGDYGYTF.

This rearrangement joins TRBV14 to TRBJ2-7; possibly TRBD1 for D (6 bases). The V end was cut by 0 bases, the J end by 2 bases, with 11 bases between. From germline, CDR1 is SGHDN and CDR2 FVKESK. The CDR3 totals 15 residues. The CDR3 loop is CASSQDPGQTYEQYF. The CDR3 nucleotides read TGTGCCAGCAGCCAAGATCCCGGACAGACCTACGAGCAGTACTTC. Full variable domain (outside the CDR3, taken from reference TRBV14 and TRBJ2-7): EAGVTQFPSHSVIEKGQTVTLRCDPISGHDNLYWYRRVMGKEIKFLLHFVKESKQDESGMPNNRFLAERTGGTYSTLKVQPAELEDSGVYFCASSQDPGQTYEQYFGPGTRLTVT.

This sequence joins TRBV12-3 or TRBV12-4 and TRBJ2-5, with TRBD1 matching over 10 bases. The length of the CDR3 is 13 residues. Trimming cost V 6 bases and J 5 bases; bases outside gene matches: 3. This chain's CDR3 is CASSPGQGETQYF. The CDR3 DNA reads as TGTGCCAGCAGCCCGGGACAGGGGGAGACCCAGTACTTC.

The chain combines TRBV19 with TRBJ2-5; TRBD2 agrees at 12 bases. This CDR3 is 15 amino acids long. From germline, CDR1 is LNHDA and CDR2 SQIVND (reference sequence). With 6 bases clipped from V and 5 bases from J, the junction kept 7 bases outside the gene matches. The CDR3 loop is CASRLAGGAVETQYF. In DNA form, the CDR3 reads TGTGCCAGTAGGCTAGCGGGGGGGGCGGTTGAGACCCAGTACTTC.